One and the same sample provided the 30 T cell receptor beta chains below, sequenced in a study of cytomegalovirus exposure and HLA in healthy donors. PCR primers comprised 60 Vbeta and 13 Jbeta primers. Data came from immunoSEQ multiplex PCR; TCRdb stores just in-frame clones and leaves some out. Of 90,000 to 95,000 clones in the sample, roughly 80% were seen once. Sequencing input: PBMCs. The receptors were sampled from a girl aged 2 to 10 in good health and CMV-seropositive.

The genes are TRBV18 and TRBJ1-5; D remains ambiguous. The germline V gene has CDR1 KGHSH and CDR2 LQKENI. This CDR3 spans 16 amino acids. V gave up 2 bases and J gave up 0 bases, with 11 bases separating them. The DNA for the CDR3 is TGTGCCAGCTCACCATCAGCCGGGGTTAGCAATCAGCCCCAGCATTTT. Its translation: CASSPSAGVSNQPQHF.

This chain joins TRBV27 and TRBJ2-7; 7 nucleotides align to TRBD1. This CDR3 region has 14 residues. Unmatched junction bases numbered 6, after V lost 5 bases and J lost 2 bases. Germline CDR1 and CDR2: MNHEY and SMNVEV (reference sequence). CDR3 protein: CASSTLQGTYEQYF. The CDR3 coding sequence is TGTGCCAGCAGTACCCTACAGGGGACCTACGAGCAGTACTTC.

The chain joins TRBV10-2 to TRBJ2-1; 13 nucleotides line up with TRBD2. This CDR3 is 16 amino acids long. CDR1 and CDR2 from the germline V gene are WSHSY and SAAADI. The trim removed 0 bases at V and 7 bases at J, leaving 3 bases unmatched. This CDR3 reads CASSESWTSGSNEQFF. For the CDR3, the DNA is TGCGCCAGCAGTGAGTCCTGGACTAGCGGGAGTAATGAGCAGTTCTTC.

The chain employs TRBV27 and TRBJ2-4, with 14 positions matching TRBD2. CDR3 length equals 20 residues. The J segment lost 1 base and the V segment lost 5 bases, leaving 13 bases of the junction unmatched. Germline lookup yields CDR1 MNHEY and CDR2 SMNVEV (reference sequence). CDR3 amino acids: CASSIRAGLAGDVAKNIQYF. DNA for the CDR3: TGTGCCAGCAGTATCCGAGCGGGACTAGCGGGAGATGTGGCCAAAAACATTCAGTACTTC.

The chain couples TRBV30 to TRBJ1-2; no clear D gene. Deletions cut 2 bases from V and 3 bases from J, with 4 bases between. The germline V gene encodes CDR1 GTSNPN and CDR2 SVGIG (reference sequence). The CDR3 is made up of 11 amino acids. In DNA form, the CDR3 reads TGTGCCTGGAGTCCTCACTATGGCTACACCTTC. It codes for CAWSPHYGYTF.

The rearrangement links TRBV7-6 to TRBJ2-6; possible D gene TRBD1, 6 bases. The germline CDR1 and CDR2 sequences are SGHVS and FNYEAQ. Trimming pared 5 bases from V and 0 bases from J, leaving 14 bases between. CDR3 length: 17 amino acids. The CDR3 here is CASSPGHFSSGANVLTF. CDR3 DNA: TGTGCCAGCAGCCCGGGACATTTTTCCTCTGGGGCCAACGTCCTGACTTTC.

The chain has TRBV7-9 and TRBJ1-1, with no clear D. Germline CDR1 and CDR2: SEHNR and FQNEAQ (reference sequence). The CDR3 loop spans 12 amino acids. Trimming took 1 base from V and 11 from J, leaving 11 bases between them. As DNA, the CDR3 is TGTGCCAGCAGCTTAGGGACTAACGTGGCTTTCTTT. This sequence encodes CASSLGTNVAFF.

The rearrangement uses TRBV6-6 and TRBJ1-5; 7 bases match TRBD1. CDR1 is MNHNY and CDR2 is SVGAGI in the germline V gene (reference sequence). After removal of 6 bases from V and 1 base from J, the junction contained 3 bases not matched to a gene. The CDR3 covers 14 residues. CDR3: CASSPGGSNQPQHF. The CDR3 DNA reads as TGTGCCAGCAGCCCAGGGGGGAGCAATCAGCCCCAGCATTTT.

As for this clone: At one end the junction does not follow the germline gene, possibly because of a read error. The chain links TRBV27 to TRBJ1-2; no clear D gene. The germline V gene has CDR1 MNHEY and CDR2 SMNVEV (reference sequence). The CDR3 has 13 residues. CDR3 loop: CAGSLGPGIGYTF. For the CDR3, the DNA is TGTGCCGGCAGTTTAGGACCGGGGATCGGCTACACCTTC.

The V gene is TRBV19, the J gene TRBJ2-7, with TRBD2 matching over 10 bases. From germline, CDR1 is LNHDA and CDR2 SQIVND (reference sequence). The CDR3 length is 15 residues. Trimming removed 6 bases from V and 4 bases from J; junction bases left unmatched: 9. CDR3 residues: CASSILLAGGYEQYF. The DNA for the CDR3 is TGTGCCAGTAGCATCCTTTTAGCGGGAGGTTACGAGCAGTACTTC.

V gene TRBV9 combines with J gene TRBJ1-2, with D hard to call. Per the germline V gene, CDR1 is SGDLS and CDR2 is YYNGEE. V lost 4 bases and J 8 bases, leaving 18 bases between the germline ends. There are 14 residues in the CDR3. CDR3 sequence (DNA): TGTGCCAGCAGCCCCCCTTCCAACATGTGGGGCTACACCTTC. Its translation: CASSPPSNMWGYTF.

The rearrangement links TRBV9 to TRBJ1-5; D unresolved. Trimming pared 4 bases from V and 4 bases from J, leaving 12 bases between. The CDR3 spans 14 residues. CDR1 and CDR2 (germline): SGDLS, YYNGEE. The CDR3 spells CASSTERSNQPQHF. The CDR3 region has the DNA TGTGCCAGCAGCACCGAGCGGTCTAATCAGCCCCAGCATTTT.

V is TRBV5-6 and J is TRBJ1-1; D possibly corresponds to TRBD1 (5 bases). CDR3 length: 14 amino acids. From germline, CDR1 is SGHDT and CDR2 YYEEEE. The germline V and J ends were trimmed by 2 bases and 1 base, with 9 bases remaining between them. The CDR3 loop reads CASSLWGGNTEAFF. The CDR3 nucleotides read TGTGCCAGCAGCTTATGGGGCGGGAACACTGAAGCTTTCTTT.

In nucleotides, the CDR3 is TGTGCCAGCAGCCTAGGACGGGGGAACACTGAAGCTTTCTTT. The encoded protein is CASSLGRGNTEAFF. This chain joins TRBV28 and TRBJ1-1; no firm D call. Trimming left V 6 bases short and J 1 base short, with 12 bases between. The CDR3 runs to 14 residues. Germline CDR1 and CDR2: MDHEN and SYDVKM.

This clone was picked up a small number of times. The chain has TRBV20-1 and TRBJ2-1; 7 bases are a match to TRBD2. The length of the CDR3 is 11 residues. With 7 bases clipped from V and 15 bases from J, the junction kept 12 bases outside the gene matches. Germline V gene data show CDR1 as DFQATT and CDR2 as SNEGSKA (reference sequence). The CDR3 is CSVDLNGRRFF. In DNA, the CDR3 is TGCAGTGTAGATCTTAACGGGAGGCGGTTCTTC.

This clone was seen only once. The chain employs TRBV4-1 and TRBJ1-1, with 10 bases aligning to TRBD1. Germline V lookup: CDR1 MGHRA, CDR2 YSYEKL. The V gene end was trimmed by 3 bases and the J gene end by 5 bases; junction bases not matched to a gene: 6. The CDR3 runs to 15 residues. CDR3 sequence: CASSQDGQGGTEAFF. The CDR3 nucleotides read TGCGCCAGCAGCCAGGACGGACAGGGGGGGACTGAAGCTTTCTTT.

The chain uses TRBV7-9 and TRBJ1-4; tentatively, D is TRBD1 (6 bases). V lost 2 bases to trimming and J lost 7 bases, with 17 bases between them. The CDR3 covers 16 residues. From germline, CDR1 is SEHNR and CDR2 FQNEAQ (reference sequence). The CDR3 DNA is TGTGCCAGCAGCTTACCCCCCGGGACAAGGGGTGAAAAACTGTTTTTT. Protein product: CASSLPPGTRGEKLFF.

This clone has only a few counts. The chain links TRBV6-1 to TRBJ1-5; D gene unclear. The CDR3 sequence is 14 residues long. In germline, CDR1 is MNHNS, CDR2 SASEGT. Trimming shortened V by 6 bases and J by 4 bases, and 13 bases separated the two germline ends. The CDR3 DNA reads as TGTGCCAGCAGCTCTATGGTCGGGAATCAGCCCCAGCATTTT. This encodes CASSSMVGNQPQHF.

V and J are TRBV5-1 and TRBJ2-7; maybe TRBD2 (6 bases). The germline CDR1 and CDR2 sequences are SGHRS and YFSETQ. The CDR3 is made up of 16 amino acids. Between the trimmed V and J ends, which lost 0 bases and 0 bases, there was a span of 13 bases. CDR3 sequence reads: CASSLAGGKGSYEQYF. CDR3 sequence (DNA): TGCGCCAGCAGCTTGGCCGGGGGTAAGGGCTCCTACGAGCAGTACTTC.

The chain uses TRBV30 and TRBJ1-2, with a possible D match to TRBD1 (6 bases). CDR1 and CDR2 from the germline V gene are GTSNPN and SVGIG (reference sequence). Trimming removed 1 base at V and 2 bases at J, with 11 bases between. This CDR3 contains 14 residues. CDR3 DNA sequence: TGTGCCTGGAGTGACAGGGTGAAAAACTATGGCTACACCTTC. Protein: CAWSDRVKNYGYTF.

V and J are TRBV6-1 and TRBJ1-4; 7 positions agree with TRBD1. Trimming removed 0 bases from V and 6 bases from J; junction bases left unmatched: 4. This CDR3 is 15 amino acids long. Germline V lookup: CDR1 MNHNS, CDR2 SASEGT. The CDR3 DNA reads TGTGCCAGCAGTGAAGCGGGGACAGCCCATGAAAAACTGTTTTTT. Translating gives CASSEAGTAHEKLFF.

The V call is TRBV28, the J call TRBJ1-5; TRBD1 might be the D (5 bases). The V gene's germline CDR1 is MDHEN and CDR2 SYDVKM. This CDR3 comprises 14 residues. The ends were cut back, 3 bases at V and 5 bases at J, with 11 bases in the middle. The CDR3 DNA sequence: TGTGCCAGCAGTTTGGGGGGTCTTCATCAGCCCCAGCATTTT. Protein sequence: CASSLGGLHQPQHF.

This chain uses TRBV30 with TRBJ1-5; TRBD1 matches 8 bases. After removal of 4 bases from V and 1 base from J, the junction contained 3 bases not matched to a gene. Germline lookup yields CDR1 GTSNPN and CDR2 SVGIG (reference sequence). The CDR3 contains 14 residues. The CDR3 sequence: CAWTGGLSNQPQHF. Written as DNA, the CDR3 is TGTGCCTGGACAGGGGGCCTAAGCAATCAGCCCCAGCATTTT.

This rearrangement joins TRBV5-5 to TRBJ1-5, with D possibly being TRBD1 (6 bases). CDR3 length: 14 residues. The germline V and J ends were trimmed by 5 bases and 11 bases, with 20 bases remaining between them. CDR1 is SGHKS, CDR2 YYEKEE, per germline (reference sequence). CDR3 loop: CASSYREGLMSQHF. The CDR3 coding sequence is TGTGCCAGCAGTTACAGGGAGGGACTGATGTCCCAGCATTTT. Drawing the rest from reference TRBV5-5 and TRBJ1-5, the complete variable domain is DAGVTQSPTHLIKTRGQQVTLRCSPISGHKSVSWYQQVLGQGPQFIFQYYEKEERGRGNFPDRFSARQFPNYSSELNVNALLLGDSALYLCASSYREGLMSQHFGDGTRLSIL.

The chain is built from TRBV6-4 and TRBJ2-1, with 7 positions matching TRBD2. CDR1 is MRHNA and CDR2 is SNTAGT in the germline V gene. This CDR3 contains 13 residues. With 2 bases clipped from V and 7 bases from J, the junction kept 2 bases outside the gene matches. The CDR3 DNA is TGTGCCAGCAGTGACGGGGGGGAAAATGAGCAGTTCTTC. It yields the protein CASSDGGENEQFF.

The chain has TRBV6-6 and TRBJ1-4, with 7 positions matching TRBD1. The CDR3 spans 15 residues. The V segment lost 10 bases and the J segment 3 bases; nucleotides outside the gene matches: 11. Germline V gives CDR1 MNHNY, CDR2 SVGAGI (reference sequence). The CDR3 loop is CATSSGTASNEKLFF. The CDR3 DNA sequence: TGTGCCACATCATCCGGGACAGCTTCTAATGAAAAACTGTTTTTT.

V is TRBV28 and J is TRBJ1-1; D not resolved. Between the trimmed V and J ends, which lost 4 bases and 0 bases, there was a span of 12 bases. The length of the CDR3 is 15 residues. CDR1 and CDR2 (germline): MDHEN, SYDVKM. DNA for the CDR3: TGTGCCAGCAGTTCCCCGGGGAGGATGAACACTGAAGCTTTCTTT. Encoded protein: CASSSPGRMNTEAFF.

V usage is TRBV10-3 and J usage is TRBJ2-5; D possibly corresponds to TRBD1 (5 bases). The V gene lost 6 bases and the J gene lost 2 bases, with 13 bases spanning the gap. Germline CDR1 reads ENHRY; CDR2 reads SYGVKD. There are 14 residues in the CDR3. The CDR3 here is CAIRHQGGQETQYF. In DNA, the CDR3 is TGTGCCATCAGACACCAGGGTGGGCAAGAGACCCAGTACTTC.

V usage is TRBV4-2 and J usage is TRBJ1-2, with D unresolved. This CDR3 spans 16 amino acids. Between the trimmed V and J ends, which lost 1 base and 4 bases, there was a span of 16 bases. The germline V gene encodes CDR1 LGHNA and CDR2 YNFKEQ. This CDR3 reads CASSQVPPGKGYGYTF. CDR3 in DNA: TGTGCCAGCAGCCAAGTTCCCCCGGGGAAAGGCTATGGCTACACCTTC.

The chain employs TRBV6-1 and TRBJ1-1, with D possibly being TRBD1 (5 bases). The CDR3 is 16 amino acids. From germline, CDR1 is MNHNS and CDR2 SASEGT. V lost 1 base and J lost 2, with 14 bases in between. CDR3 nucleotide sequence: TGTGCCAGCAGTGAAGGTCTAGGGCAGGGTAACACTGAAGCTTTCTTT. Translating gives CASSEGLGQGNTEAFF.